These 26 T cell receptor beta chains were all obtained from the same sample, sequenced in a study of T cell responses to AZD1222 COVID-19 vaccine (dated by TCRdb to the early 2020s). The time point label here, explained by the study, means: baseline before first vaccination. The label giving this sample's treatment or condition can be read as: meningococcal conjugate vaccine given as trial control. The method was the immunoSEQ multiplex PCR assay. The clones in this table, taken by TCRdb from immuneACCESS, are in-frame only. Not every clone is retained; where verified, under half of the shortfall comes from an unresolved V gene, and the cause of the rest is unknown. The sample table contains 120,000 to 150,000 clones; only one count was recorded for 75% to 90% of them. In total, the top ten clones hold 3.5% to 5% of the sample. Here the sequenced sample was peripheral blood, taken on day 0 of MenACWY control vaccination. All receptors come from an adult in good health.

CDR3 DNA: TGCGCCAGCAGCCAACGCGTGTCTCCCTCTGGGGCCAACGTCCTGACTTTC. Its protein product is CASSQRVSPSGANVLTF. V and J are TRBV4-1 and TRBJ2-6; D ambiguous. Germline loops: CDR1 MGHRA, CDR2 YSYEKL. V lost 2 bases, J lost 0 bases, and 11 bases lay in between. The CDR3 is made up of 17 amino acids.

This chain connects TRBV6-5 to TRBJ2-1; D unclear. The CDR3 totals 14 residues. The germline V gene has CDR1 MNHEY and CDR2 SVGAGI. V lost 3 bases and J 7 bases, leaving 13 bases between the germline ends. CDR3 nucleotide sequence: TGTGCCAGCAGTTATACACCAGGCGTAAATGAGCAGTTCTTC. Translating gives CASSYTPGVNEQFF.

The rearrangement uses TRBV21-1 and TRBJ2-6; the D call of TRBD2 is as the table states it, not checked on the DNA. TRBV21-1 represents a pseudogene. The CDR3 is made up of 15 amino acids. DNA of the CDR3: TGTGCCAGCAGCAAGGGGAGCTCTGGGGCCAACGTCCTGACTTTC. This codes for CASSKGSSGANVLTF.

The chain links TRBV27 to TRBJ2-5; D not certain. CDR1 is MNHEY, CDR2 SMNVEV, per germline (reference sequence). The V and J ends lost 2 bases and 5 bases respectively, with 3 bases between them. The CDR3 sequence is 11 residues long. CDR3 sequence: CASSLSETQYF. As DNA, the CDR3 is TGTGCCAGCAGTTTAAGCGAGACCCAGTACTTC.

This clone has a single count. For the CDR3, the DNA is TGTGCCAGCAGCCAAGATTTAGGGGGGAACACTGAAGCTTTCTTT. Amino acid sequence: CASSQDLGGNTEAFF. The chain has TRBV4-2 and TRBJ1-1, with D possibly TRBD1 on 6 matching bases. In germline, CDR1 is LGHNA, CDR2 YNFKEQ. V was clipped by 0 bases and J by 1 base, with 9 bases between them. The CDR3 is made up of 15 amino acids.

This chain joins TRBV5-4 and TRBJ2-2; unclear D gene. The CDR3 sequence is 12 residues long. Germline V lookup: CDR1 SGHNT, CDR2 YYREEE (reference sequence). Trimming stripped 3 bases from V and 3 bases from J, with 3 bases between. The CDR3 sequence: CASSWDTGELFF. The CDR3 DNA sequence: TGTGCCAGCAGCTGGGACACCGGGGAGCTGTTTTTT.

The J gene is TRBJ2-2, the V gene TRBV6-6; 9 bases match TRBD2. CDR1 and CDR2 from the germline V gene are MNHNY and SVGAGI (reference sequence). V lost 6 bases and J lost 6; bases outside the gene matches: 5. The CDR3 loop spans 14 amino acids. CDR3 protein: CASRWTSAPGELFF. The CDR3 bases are TGTGCCAGCAGGTGGACTAGCGCTCCCGGGGAGCTGTTTTTT.

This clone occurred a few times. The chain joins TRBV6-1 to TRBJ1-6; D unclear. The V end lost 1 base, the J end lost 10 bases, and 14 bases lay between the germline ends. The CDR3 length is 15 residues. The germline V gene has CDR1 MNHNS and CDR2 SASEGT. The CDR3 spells CASSEVGSPRSPLHF. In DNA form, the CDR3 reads TGTGCCAGCAGTGAAGTCGGGAGTCCCAGGTCACCCCTCCACTTT.

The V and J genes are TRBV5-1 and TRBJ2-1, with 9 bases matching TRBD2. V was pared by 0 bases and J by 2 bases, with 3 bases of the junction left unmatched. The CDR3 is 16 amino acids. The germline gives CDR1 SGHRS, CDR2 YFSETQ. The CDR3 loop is CASSLGAGGAYNEQFF. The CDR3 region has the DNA TGCGCCAGCAGCTTGGGAGCGGGAGGCGCCTACAATGAGCAGTTCTTC. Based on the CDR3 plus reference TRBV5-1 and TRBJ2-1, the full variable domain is KAGVTQTPRYLIKTRGQQVTLSCSPISGHRSVSWYQQTPGQGLQFLFEYFSETQRNKGNFPGRFSGRQFSNSRSEMNVSTLELGDSALYLCASSLGAGGAYNEQFFGPGTRLTVL.

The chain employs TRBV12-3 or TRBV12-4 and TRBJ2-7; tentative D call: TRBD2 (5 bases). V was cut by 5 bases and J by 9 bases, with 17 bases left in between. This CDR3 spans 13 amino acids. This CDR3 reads CASSPRRPGWQYV. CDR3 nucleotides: TGTGCCAGCAGTCCCCGACGCCCGGGATGGCAGTACGTC.

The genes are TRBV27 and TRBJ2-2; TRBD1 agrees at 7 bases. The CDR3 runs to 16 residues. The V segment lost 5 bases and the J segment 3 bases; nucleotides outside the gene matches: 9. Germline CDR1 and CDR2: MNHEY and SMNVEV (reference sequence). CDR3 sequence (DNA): TGTGCCAGCAGTGACCTCCACAGGGGAGACACCGGGGAGCTGTTTTTT. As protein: CASSDLHRGDTGELFF.

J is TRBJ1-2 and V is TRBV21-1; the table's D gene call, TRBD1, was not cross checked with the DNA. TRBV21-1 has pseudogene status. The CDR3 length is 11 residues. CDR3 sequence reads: CASTGHNGYTF. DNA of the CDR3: TGTGCCAGCACCGGACACAATGGCTACACCTTC.

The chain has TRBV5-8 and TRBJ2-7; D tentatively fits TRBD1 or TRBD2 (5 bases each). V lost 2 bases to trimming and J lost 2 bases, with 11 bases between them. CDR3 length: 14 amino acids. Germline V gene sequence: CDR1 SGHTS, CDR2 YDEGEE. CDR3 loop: CASSFLGDPYEQYF. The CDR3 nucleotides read TGTGCCAGCAGCTTCCTAGGGGACCCCTACGAGCAGTACTTC.

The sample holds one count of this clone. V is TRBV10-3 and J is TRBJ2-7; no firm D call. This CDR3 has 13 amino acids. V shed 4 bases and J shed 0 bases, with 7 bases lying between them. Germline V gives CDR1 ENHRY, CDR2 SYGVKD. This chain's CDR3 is CAISVSSSYEQYF. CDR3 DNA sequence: TGTGCCATCAGTGTATCCAGCTCCTACGAGCAGTACTTC.

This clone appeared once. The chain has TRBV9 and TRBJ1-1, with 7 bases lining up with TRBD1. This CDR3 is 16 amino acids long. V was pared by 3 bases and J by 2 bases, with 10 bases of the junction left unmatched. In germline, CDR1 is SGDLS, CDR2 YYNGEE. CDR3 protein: CASSEPTGSANTEAFF. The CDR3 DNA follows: TGTGCCAGCAGCGAACCGACAGGGTCCGCAAACACTGAAGCTTTCTTT.

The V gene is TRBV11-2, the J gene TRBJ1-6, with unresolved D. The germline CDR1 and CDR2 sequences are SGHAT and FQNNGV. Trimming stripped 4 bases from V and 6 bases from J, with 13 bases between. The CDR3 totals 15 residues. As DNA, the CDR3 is TGTGCCAGCAGCTCGTCTCTGAGGATTAATTCACCCCTCCACTTT. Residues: CASSSSLRINSPLHF.

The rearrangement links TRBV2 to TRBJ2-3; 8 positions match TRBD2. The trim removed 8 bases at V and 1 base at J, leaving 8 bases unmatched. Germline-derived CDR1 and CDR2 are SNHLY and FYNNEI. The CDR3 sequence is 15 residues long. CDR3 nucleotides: TGTGCCAGCCGGCGGGGGGCCCTCCGCACAGATACGCAGTATTTT. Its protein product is CASRRGALRTDTQYF.

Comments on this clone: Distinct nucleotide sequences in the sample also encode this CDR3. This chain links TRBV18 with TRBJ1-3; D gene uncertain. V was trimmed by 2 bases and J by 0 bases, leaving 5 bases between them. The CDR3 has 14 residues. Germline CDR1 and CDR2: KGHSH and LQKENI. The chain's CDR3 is CASSPGDSGNTIYF. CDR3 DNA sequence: TGTGCCAGCTCACCAGGGGACTCTGGAAACACCATATATTTT.

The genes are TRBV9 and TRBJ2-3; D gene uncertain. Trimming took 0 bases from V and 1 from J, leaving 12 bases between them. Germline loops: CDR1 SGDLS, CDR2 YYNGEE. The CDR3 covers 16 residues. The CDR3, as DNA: TGTGCCAGCAGCGTAGCCGCCCACCTGGGCACAGATACGCAGTATTTT. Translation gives CASSVAAHLGTDTQYF.

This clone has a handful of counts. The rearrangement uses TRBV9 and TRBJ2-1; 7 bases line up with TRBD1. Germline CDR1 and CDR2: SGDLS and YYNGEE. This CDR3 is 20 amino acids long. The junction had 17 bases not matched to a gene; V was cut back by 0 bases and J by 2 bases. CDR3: CASSVAFGQGVGGAYNEQFF. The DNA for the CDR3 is TGTGCCAGCAGCGTAGCTTTTGGGCAGGGGGTTGGAGGAGCCTACAATGAGCAGTTCTTC. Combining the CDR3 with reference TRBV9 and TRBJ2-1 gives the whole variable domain DSGVTQTPKHLITATGQRVTLRCSPRSGDLSVYWYQQSLDQGLQFLIQYYNGEERAKGNILERFSAQQFPDLHSELNLSSLELGDSALYFCASSVAFGQGVGGAYNEQFFGPGTRLTVL.

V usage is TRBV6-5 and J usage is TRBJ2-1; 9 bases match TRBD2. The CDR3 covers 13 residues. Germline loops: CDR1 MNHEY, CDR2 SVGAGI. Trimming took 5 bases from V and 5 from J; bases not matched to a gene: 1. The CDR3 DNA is TGTGCCAGCAGTCTAGCGGGGAACAATGAGCAGTTCTTC. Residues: CASSLAGNNEQFF.

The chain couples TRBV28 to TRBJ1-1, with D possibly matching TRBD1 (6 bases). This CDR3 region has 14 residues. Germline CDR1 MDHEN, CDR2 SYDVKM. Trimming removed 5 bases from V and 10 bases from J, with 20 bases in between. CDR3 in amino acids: CASSAQGNRVGAFF. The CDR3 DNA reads TGTGCCAGCAGTGCCCAAGGTAACAGGGTGGGAGCTTTCTTT.

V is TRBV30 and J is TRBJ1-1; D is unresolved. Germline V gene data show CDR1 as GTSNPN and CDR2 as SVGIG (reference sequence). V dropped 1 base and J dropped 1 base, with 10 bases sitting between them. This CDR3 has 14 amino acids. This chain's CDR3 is CAWSGVLRNTEAFF. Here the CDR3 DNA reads TGTGCCTGGAGTGGGGTACTGCGGAACACTGAAGCTTTCTTT.

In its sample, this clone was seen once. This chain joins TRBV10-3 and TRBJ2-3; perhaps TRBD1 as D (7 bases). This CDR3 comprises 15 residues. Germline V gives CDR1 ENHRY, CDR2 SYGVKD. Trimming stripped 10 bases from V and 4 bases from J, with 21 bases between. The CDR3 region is CASLPRQGGPDTQYF. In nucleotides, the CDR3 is TGTGCCAGCCTCCCGCGGCAGGGGGGACCAGATACGCAGTATTTT.

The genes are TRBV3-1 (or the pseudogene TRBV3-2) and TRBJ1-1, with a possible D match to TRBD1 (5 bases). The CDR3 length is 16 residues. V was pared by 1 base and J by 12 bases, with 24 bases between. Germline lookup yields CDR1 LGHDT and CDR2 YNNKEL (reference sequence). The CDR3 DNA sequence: TGTGCCAGCAGCCAAGGTGGGACGGTATTGGGGGGGTTAACTTTCTTT. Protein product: CASSQGGTVLGGLTFF.

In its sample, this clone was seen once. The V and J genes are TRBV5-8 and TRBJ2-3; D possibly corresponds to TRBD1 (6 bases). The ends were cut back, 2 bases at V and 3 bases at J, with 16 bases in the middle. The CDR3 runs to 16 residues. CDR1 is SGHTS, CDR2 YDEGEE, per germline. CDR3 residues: CASSFSLRGPTDTQYF. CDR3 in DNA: TGTGCCAGCAGCTTCTCCCTCAGGGGTCCTACAGATACGCAGTATTTT.